This is a list of T cell receptor beta chains from one sample in a study of identical twins. In TCRdb, the 5' RACE reads were re-called with MiXCR into one record per CDR3 protein. The sample contains about 260,000 distinct CDR3 sequences, about 7.3% of which appear only once. Separately, the same data were catalogued under a study of yellow fever vaccine responses in identical twins.

The sample comprised memory (CD45RO+) T cells sorted from blood. All receptors derive from a woman under 30 in good health. Each CDR3 is given with its conserved first and last residue. The order of the fields is D gene, V gene, clone size, J gene, CDR3 DNA, CDR3 protein. D genes are given only for firm matches. The size of a clone is reported for some rows only, either as once, few or many, or as a class for expanded clones.

D gene: NA
V gene: TRBV6-5
clone size: many
J gene: TRBJ1-6
CDR3 DNA: TGTGCCAGCAGTTACCGGGACCTCAGCCGCTCCTATAATTCACCCCTCCACTTT
CDR3 protein: CASSYRDLSRSYNSPLHF

D gene: TRBD1
V gene: TRBV15
clone size: NA
J gene: TRBJ2-5
CDR3 DNA: TGTGCCACGGGACAGCCTCAAGAGACCCAGTACTTC
CDR3 protein: CATGQPQETQYF

D gene: NA
V gene: TRBV4-2
clone size: NA
J gene: TRBJ2-2
CDR3 DNA: TGTGCCAGCAGCCAAGATCCGGGGCCCACCGGGGAGCTGTTTTTT
CDR3 protein: CASSQDPGPTGELFF

D gene: NA
V gene: TRBV24-1
clone size: many
J gene: TRBJ1-1
CDR3 DNA: TGTGCCACCAGTAAAGGGGGATGGACTGAAGCTTTCTTT
CDR3 protein: CATSKGGWTEAFF

D gene: NA
V gene: TRBV5-5
clone size: few
J gene: TRBJ2-5
CDR3 DNA: TGTGCCAGCAGCTTTTGGGGAGAGACCCAGTACTTC
CDR3 protein: CASSFWGETQYF

D gene: NA
V gene: TRBV24-1
clone size: many
J gene: TRBJ1-4
CDR3 DNA: TGTGCCACCGGTGCGGGACCCGGTAATGAAAAACTGTTTTTT
CDR3 protein: CATGAGPGNEKLFF

D gene: NA
V gene: TRBV28
clone size: NA
J gene: TRBJ2-1
CDR3 DNA: TGTGCCAGCAGTTTGCGCTGGGACAATGAGCAGTTCTTC
CDR3 protein: CASSLRWDNEQFF

D gene: TRBD2
V gene: TRBV28
clone size: many
J gene: TRBJ2-3
CDR3 DNA: TGTGCCAGCATGGCGGGGGGGCCGCCAGATACGCAGTATTTT
CDR3 protein: CASMAGGPPDTQYF

D gene: NA
V gene: TRBV10-3
clone size: NA
J gene: TRBJ2-7
CDR3 DNA: TGTGCCATCAGTGAGGTGCCTACAGCGGAGAGCTACGAGCAGTACTTC
CDR3 protein: CAISEVPTAESYEQYF

D gene: NA
V gene: TRBV3-1
clone size: NA
J gene: TRBJ2-3
CDR3 DNA: TGTGCCAGCAGCGCAAGACCCCTGAGAACAGATACGCAGTATTTT
CDR3 protein: CASSARPLRTDTQYF

D gene: NA
V gene: TRBV6-4
clone size: NA
J gene: TRBJ2-1
CDR3 DNA: TGTGCCAGCAGTGACGGCCCCAGCCATGAGCAGTTCTTC
CDR3 protein: CASSDGPSHEQFF

D gene: NA
V gene: TRBV12-3/TRBV12-4
clone size: NA
J gene: TRBJ2-1
CDR3 DNA: TGTGCCAGCAGTCCTAGGGGGGAGGGTTCCAATGAGCAGTTCTTC
CDR3 protein: CASSPRGEGSNEQFF

D gene: NA
V gene: TRBV20-1
clone size: many
J gene: TRBJ2-1
CDR3 DNA: TGCAGTGCCCCGGGGCATGCTTTGAACAATGATGAGCAGTTCTTC
CDR3 protein: CSAPGHALNNDEQFF

D gene: NA
V gene: TRBV5-1
clone size: NA
J gene: TRBJ2-6
CDR3 DNA: TGCGCCAGCAGCGACAGCCACTCTGGGGCCAACGTCCTGACTTTC
CDR3 protein: CASSDSHSGANVLTF

D gene: TRBD1
V gene: TRBV10-1
clone size: NA
J gene: TRBJ2-3
CDR3 DNA: TGCGCCAGCAGTGAGTCGGGGACAGGCACAGATACGCAGTATTTT
CDR3 protein: CASSESGTGTDTQYF

D gene: NA
V gene: TRBV20-1
clone size: many
J gene: TRBJ1-4
CDR3 DNA: TGCAGTGCTAGAGATCCGGGGGATAGGGAAAAACTGTTTTTT
CDR3 protein: CSARDPGDREKLFF

D gene: NA
V gene: TRBV4-2
clone size: few
J gene: TRBJ2-2
CDR3 DNA: TGTGCCAGCAGCCAAGCCGGGACGGCGAACACCGGGGAGCTGTTTTTT
CDR3 protein: CASSQAGTANTGELFF

D gene: NA
V gene: TRBV29-1
clone size: many
J gene: TRBJ2-1
CDR3 DNA: TGCAGCGTTGGTAAGGCTACCTACAATGAGCAGTTCTTC
CDR3 protein: CSVGKATYNEQFF

D gene: NA
V gene: TRBV2
clone size: few
J gene: TRBJ1-5
CDR3 DNA: TGTGCCAGCAGTGGAATAAATAGCAATCAGCCCCAGCATTTT
CDR3 protein: CASSGINSNQPQHF

D gene: NA
V gene: TRBV5-5
clone size: many
J gene: TRBJ2-5
CDR3 DNA: TGTGCCAGCAGCTTGGATCCCCGAGAGACCCAGTACTTC
CDR3 protein: CASSLDPRETQYF

D gene: NA
V gene: TRBV27
clone size: NA
J gene: TRBJ1-6
CDR3 DNA: TGTGCCAGCAGTTTAAGGACCGACGGGAATTCACCCCTCCACTTT
CDR3 protein: CASSLRTDGNSPLHF

D gene: NA
V gene: TRBV7-9
clone size: few
J gene: TRBJ1-5
CDR3 DNA: TGTGCCAGCAGCTCCTCAGGGGACCAGCCCCAGCATTTT
CDR3 protein: CASSSSGDQPQHF

D gene: TRBD1
V gene: TRBV18
clone size: NA
J gene: TRBJ2-7
CDR3 DNA: TGTGCCAGCTCCCCGGACAGGGTCCACGAGCAGTACTTC
CDR3 protein: CASSPDRVHEQYF

D gene: NA
V gene: TRBV28
clone size: few
J gene: TRBJ2-7
CDR3 DNA: TGTGCCAGCAGTTTATGGGGTTTCTACGAGCAGTACTTC
CDR3 protein: CASSLWGFYEQYF

D gene: TRBD1
V gene: TRBV5-1
clone size: many
J gene: TRBJ1-1
CDR3 DNA: TGCGCCAGCAGCTTTAGGACAGGGGGGAAGAACACTGAAGCTTTCTTT
CDR3 protein: CASSFRTGGKNTEAFF